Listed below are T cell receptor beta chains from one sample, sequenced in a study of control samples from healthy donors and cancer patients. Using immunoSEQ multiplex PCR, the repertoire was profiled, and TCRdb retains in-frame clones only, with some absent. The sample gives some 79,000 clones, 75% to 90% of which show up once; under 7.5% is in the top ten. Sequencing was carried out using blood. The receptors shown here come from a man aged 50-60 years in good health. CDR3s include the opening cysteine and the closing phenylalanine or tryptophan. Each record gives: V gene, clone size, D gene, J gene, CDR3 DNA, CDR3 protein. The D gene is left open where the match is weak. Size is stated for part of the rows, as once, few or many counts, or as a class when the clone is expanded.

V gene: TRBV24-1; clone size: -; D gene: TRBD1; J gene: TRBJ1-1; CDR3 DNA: TGTGCCACCAGTGACCCGACAGGGCTAGGAGCTTTCTTT; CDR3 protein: CATSDPTGLGAFF
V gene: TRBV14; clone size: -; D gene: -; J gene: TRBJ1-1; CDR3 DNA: TGTGCCAGCAGCCTGGTACAGGGGAACACTGAAGCTTTCTTT; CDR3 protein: CASSLVQGNTEAFF
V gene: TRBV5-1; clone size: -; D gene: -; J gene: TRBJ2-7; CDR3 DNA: TGCGCCAGCAGCTCCAGGGGCACGCTGATGGAGCAGTACTTC; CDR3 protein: CASSSRGTLMEQYF
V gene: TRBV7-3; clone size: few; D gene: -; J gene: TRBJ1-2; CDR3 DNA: TGTGCCAGCAGCTTAGGTGGGGTGGGCACTAACTATGGCTACACCTTC; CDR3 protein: CASSLGGVGTNYGYTF
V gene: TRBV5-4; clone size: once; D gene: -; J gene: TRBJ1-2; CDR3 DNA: TGTGCCAGCAGCTTGGGGGGGGGCGATGGCTACACCTTC; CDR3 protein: CASSLGGGDGYTF
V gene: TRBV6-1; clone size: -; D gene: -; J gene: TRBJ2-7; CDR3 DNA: TGTGCCAGCAGTGATGTAGGGGGAATCTACGAGCAGTACTTC; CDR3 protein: CASSDVGGIYEQYF
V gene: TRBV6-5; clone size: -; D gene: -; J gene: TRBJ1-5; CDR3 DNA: TGTGCCAGCAGTTACGGGTATTATAGCAATCAGCCCCAGCATTTT; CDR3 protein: CASSYGYYSNQPQHF
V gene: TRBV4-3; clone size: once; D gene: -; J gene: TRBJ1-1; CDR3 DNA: TGCGCCAGCAGCCAAGAGCGAGAGAACACTGAAGCTTTCTTT; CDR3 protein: CASSQERENTEAFF
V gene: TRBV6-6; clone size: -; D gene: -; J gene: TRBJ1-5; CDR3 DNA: TGTGCCAGCACCCAGGAGGGAGGTAATCAGCCCCAGCATTTT; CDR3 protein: CASTQEGGNQPQHF
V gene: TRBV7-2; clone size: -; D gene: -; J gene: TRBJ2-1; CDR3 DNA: TGTGCCAGCAGCTTTGCCTACCGGGGAGAGGATGAGCAGTTCTTC; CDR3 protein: CASSFAYRGEDEQFF
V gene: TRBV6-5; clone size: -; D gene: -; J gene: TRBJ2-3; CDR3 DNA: TGTGCCAGCAGTCACGATTGGGGGGATACGCAGTATTTT; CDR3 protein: CASSHDWGDTQYF
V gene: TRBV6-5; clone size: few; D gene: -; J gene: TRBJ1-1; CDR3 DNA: TGTGCCAGCAGTAGCCCGGGGGTCAGGACTGAAGCTTTCTTT; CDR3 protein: CASSSPGVRTEAFF
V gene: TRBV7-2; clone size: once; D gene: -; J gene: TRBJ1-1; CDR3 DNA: TGTGCCAGCAGCGTACAGACAGGACCGATAAAGAACACTGAAGCTTTCTTT; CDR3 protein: CASSVQTGPIKNTEAFF
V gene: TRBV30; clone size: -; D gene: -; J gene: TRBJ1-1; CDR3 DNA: TGTGCCTGGGGTAACACTGAAGCTTTCTTT; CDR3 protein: CAWGNTEAFF
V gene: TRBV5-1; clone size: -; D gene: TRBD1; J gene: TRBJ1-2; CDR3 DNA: TGCGCCAGCAGCTTGGCGGGACAGTACTATGGCTACACCTTC; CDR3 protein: CASSLAGQYYGYTF
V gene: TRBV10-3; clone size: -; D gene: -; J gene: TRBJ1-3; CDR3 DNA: TGTGCCATCAGTGAGTCCTTGGTTCTCGGAAACACCATATATTTT; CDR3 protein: CAISESLVLGNTIYF
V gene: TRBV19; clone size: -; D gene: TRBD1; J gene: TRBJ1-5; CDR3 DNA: TGTGCCAGTAGTACCCGGGACAGGAGCAATCAGCCCCAGCATTTT; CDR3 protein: CASSTRDRSNQPQHF
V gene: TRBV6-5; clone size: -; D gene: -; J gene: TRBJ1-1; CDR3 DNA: TGTGCCAGCAGTTACAAGCTAGAGGCGTACACTGAAGCTTTCTTT; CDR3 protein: CASSYKLEAYTEAFF
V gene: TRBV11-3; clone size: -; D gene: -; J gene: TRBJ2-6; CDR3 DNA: TGTGCCAGCAGCTCCACAGGGTCTGGGGCCAACGTCCTGACTTTC; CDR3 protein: CASSSTGSGANVLTF
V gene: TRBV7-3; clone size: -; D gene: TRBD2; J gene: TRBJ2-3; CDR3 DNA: TGTGCCAGCAGCTTAGGGACTAGCGGGGTGGATACGCAGTATTTT; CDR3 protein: CASSLGTSGVDTQYF
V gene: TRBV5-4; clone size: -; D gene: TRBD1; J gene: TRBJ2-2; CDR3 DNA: TGTGCCAGCAGCACCCGGACAGGGCTTGGCACCGGGGAGCTGTTTTTT; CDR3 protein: CASSTRTGLGTGELFF
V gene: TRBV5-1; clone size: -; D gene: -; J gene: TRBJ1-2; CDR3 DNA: TGCGCCAGCAGCACCGGACAGTACTATGGCTACACCTTC; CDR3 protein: CASSTGQYYGYTF
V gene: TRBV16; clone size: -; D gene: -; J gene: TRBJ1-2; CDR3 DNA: TGTGCCAGCAGCCCCGGTCCCAACTATGGCTACACCTTC; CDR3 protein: CASSPGPNYGYTF
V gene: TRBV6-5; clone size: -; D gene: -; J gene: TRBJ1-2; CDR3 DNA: TGTGCCAGCTTACGGGCGGGGAACTATGGCTACACCTTC; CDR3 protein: CASLRAGNYGYTF
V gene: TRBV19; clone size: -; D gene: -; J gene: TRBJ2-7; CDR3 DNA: TGTGCCAGTACCCCAAGGGGACGAAACGAGCAGTACTTC; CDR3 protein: CASTPRGRNEQYF
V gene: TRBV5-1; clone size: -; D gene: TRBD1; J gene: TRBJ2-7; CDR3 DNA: TGCGCCAGCAGCTTTAGGACAGGGGGCTACGAGCAGTACTTC; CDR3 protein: CASSFRTGGYEQYF
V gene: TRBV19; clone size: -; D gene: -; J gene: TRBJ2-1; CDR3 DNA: TGTGCCAGTAGTATAACAGCGGCGGAGGAGCAGTTCTTC; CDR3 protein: CASSITAAEEQFF
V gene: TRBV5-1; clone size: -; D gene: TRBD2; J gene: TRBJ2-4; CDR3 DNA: TGCGCCAGCAGCTTGGGCCTAGGAGCGGGGGGCCCAACAAGGAACATTCAGTACTTC; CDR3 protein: CASSLGLGAGGPTRNIQYF
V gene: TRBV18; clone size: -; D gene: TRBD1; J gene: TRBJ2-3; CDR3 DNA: TGTGCCAGCTCACCCCGGGACAGGGCCACAGATACGCAGTATTTT; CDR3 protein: CASSPRDRATDTQYF
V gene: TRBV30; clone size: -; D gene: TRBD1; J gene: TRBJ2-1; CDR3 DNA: TGTGCCTGGAGTCTCCAGGGGGTTGGACAGCAGTTCTTC; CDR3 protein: CAWSLQGVGQQFF
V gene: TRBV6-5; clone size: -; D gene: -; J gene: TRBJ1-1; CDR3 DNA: TGTGCCAGCGGCTACAGGGTACCTGAAGCTTTCTTT; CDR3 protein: CASGYRVPEAFF